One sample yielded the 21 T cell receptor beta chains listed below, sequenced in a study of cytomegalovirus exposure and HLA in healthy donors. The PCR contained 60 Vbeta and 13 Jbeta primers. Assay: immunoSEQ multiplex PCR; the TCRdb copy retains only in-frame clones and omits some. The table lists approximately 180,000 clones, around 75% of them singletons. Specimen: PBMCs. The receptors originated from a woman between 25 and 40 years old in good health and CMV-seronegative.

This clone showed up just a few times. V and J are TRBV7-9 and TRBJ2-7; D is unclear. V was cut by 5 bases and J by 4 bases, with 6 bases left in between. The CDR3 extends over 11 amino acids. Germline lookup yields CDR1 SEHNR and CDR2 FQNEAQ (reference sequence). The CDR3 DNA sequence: TGTGCCAGCAGCCAACAGTACGAGCAGTACTTC. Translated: CASSQQYEQYF.

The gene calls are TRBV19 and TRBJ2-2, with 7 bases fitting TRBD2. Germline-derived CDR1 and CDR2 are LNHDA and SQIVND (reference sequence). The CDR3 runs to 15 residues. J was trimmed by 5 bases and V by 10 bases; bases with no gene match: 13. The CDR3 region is CATHSGLGVTGELFF. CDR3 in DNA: TGTGCCACTCATTCCGGACTAGGTGTAACCGGGGAGCTGTTTTTT.

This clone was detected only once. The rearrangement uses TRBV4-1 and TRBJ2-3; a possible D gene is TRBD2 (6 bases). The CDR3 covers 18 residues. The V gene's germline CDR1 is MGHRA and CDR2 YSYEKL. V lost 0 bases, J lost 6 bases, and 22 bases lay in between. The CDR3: CASSQDSGGGGFGDTQYF. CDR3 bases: TGCGCCAGCAGCCAAGATAGTGGCGGAGGAGGGTTTGGGGATACGCAGTATTTT.

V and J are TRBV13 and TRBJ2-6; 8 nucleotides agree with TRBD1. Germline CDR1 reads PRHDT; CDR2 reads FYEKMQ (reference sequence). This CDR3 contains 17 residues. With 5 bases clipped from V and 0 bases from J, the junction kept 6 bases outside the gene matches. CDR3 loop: CASSPQDRDSGANVLTF. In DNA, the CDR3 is TGTGCCAGCAGCCCCCAGGACAGGGACTCTGGGGCCAACGTCCTGACTTTC.

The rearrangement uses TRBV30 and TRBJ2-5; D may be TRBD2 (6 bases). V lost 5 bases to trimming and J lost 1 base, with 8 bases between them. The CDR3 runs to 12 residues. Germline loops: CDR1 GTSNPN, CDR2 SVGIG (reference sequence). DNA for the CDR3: TGTGCCTGGCGGGGGAGCCAAGAGACCCAGTACTTC. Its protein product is CAWRGSQETQYF.

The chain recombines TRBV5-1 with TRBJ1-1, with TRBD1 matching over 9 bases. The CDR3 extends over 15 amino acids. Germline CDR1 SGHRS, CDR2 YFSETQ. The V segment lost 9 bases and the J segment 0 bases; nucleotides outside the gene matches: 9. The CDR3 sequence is CANIRDRVLNTEAFF. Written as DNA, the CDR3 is TGCGCCAACATCCGGGACAGGGTTCTGAACACTGAAGCTTTCTTT.

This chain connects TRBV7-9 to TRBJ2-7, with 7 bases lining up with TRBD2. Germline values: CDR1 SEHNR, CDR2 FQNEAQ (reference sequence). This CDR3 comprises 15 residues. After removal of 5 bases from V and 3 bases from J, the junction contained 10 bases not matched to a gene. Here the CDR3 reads CASSAPGEGVYEQYF. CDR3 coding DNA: TGTGCCAGCAGCGCCCCGGGGGAGGGAGTCTACGAGCAGTACTTC. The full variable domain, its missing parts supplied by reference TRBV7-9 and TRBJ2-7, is DTGVSQNPRHKITKRGQNVTFRCDPISEHNRLYWYRQTLGQGPEFLTYFQNEAQLEKSRLLSDRFSAERPKGSFSTLEIQRTEQGDSAMYLCASSAPGEGVYEQYFGPGTRLTVT.

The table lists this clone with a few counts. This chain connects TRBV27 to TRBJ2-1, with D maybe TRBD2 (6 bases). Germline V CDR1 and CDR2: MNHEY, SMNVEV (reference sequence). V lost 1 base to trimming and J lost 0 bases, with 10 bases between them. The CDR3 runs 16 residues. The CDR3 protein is CASSLFRRDSYNEQFF. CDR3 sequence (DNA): TGTGCCAGCAGTTTATTTCGGCGGGACTCCTACAATGAGCAGTTCTTC.

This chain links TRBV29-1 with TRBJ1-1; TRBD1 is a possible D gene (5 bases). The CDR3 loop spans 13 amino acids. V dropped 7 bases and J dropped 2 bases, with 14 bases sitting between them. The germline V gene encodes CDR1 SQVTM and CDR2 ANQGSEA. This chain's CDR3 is CSARPGLNTEAFF. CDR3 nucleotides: TGCAGCGCCCGCCCGGGACTCAACACTGAAGCTTTCTTT.

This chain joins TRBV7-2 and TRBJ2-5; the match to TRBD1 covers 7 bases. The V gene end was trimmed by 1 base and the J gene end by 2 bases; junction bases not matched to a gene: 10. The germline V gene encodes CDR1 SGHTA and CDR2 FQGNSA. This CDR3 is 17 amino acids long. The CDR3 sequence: CASSLEGTVLGQETQYF. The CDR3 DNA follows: TGTGCCAGCAGCTTAGAAGGGACAGTTTTGGGACAAGAGACCCAGTACTTC.

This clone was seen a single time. CDR3 residues: CASSQGRGGVNGYTF. CDR3 nucleotides: TGTGCCAGCAGCCAAGGAAGGGGGGGGGTTAATGGCTACACCTTC. The V and J genes are TRBV4-2 and TRBJ1-2; D might be TRBD1 (6 bases). Germline V gives CDR1 LGHNA, CDR2 YNFKEQ. The V end lost 1 base, the J end lost 6 bases, and 15 bases lay between the germline ends. CDR3 length: 15 amino acids.

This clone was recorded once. Written as DNA, the CDR3 is TGTGCCAGCAGCGTAATTCTAGCGGGGGGGGTCAATGAGCAGTTCTTC. Its translation: CASSVILAGGVNEQFF. The genes are TRBV9 and TRBJ2-1; TRBD2 matches at 12 bases. This CDR3 comprises 16 residues. V lost 1 base, J lost 6 bases, and 5 bases stayed unmatched. Germline loops: CDR1 SGDLS, CDR2 YYNGEE.

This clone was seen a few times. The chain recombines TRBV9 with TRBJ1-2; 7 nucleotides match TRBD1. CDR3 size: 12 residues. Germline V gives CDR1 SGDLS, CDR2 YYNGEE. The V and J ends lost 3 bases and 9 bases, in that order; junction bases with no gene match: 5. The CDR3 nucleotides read TGTGCCAGCAGCGGAGGGGGCGCGAGCTACACCTTC. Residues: CASSGGGASYTF.

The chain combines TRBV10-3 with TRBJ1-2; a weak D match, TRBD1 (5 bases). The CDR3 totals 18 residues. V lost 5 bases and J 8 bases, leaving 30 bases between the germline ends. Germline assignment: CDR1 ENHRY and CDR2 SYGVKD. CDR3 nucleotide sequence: TGTGCCATCAGTCCAAGCCTAGGGACGGGAGAGGCTACGTCCGGCTACACCTTC. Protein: CAISPSLGTGEATSGYTF.

The CDR3 DNA reads as TGTGCCAGCAGTGTTGGGAGGGACACCTCCTACGAGCAGTACTTC. Translated, it gives CASSVGRDTSYEQYF. The gene calls are TRBV6-1 and TRBJ2-7; D is possibly TRBD2 (7 bases). Germline loops: CDR1 MNHNS, CDR2 SASEGT. V lost 4 bases, J lost 0 bases, and 13 bases lay in between. The CDR3 extends over 15 amino acids.

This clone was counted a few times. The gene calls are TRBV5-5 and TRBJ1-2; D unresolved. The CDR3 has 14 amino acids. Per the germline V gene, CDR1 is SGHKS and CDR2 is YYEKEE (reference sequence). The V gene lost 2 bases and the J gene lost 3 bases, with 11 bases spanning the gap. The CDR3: CASSFPGGDYGYTF. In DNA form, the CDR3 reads TGTGCCAGCAGCTTCCCCGGAGGTGACTATGGCTACACCTTC.

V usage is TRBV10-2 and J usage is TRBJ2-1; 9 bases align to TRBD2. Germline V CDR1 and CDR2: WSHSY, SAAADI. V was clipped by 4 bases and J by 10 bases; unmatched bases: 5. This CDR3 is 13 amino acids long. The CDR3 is CASSVLAGNEQFF. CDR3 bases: TGCGCCAGCAGTGTTCTAGCGGGGAACGAGCAGTTCTTC.

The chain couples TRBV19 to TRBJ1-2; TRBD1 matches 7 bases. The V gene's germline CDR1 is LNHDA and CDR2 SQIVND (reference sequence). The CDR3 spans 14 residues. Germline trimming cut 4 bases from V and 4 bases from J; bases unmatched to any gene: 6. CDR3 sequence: CASSTRDRVYGYTF. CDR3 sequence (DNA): TGTGCCAGTAGTACGCGGGACAGAGTCTATGGCTACACCTTC.

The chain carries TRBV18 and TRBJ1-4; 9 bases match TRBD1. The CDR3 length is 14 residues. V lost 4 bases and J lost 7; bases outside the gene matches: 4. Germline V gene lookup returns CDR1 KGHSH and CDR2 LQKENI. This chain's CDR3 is CASSLGQGSEKLFF. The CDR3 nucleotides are TGTGCCAGCTCACTTGGACAGGGGTCTGAAAAACTGTTTTTT. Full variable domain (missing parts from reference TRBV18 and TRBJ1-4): NAGVMQNPRHLVRRRGQEARLRCSPMKGHSHVYWYRQLPEEGLKFMVYLQKENIIDESGMPKERFSAEFPKEGPSILRIQQVVRGDSAAYFCASSLGQGSEKLFFGSGTQLSVL.

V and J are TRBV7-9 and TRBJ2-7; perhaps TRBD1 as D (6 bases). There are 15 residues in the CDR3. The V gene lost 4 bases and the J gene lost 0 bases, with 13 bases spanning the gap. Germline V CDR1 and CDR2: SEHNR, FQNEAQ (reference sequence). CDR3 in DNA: TGTGCCAGCAGCTCTACCATGGGGGCCTCCTACGAGCAGTACTTC. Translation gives CASSSTMGASYEQYF.

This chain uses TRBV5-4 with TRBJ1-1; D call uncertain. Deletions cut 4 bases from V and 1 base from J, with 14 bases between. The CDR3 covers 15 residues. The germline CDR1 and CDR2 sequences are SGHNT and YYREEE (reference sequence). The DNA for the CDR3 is TGTGCCAGCAGCCCAAGGAGGGAAAGGAACACTGAAGCTTTCTTT. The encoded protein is CASSPRRERNTEAFF.